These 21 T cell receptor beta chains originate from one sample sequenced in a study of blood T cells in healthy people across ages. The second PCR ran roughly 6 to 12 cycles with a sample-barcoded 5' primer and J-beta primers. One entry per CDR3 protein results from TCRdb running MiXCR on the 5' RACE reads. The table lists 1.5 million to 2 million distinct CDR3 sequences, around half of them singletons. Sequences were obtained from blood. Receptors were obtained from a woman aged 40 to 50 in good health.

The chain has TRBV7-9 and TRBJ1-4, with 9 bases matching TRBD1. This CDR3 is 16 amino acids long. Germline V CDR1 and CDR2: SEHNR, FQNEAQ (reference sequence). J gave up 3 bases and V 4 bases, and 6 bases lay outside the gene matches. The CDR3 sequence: CASSSPGTGSNEKLFF. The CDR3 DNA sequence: TGTGCCAGCAGCTCACCCGGGACAGGGTCTAATGAAAAACTGTTTTTT.

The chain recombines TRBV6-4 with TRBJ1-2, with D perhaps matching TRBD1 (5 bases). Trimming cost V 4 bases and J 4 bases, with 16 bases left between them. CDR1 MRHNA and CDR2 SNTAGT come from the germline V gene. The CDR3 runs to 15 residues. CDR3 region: CASSVGTQSVYGYTF. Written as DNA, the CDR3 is TGTGCCAGCAGTGTCGGGACCCAAAGCGTCTATGGCTACACCTTC.

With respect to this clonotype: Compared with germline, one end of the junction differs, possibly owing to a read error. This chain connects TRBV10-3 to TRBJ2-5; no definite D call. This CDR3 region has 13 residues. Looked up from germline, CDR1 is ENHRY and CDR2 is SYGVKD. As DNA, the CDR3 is TGTGCCAGCAGTCTCGAGTTTGTAGAGACCCAGTACTTC. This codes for CASSLEFVETQYF.

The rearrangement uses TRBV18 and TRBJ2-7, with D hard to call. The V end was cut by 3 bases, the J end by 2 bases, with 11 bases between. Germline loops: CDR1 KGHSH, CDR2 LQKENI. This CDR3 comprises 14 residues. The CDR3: CASSPGSVAYEQYF. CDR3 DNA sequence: TGTGCCAGCTCACCGGGTTCAGTCGCCTACGAGCAGTACTTC.

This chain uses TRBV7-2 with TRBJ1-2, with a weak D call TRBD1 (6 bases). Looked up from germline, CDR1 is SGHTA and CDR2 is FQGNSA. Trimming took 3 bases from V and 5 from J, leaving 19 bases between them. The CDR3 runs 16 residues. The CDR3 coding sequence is TGTGCCAGCAGCTTTCTTAAGGGCCAGGGGATATATGGCTACACCTTC. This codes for CASSFLKGQGIYGYTF.

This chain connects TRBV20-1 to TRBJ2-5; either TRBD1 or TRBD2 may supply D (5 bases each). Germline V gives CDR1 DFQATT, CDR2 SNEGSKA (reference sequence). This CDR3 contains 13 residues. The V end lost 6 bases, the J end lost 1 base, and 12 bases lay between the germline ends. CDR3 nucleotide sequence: TGCAGTGCACCCCCCGGGACCCAAGAGACCCAGTACTTC. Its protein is CSAPPGTQETQYF.

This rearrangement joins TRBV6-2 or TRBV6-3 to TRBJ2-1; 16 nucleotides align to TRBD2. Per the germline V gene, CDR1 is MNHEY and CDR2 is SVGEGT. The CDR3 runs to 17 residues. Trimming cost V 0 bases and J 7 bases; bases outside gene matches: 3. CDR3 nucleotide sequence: TGTGCCAGCAGTTACTCGGGACTAGCGGGGGGGCGGAATGAGCAGTTCTTC. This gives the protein CASSYSGLAGGRNEQFF.

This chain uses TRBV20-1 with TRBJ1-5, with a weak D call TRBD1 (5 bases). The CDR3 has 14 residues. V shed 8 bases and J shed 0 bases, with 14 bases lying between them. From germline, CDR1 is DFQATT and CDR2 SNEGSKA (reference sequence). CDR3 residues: CSCAGSNSNQPQHF. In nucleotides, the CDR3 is TGCAGTTGTGCAGGGTCTAATAGCAATCAGCCCCAGCATTTT.

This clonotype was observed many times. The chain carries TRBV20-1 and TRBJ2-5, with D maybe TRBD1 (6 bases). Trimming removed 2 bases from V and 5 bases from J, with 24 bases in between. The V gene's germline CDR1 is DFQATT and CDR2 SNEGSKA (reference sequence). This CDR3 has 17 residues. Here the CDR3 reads CSARRELLVDSGETQYF. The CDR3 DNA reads TGCAGTGCTAGAAGAGAGCTTCTAGTGGACAGTGGGGAGACCCAGTACTTC.

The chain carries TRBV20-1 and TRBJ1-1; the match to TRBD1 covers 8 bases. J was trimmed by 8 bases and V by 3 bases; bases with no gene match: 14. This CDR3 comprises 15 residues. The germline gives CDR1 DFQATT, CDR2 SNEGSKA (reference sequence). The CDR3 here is CSASSPLTGGAEAFF. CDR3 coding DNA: TGCAGTGCTAGTTCCCCCCTTACAGGGGGAGCAGAAGCTTTCTTT.

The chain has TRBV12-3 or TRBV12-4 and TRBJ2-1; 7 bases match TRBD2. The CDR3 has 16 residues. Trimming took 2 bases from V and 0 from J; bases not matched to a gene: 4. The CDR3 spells CASSLSGGTSYNEQFF. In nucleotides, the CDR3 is TGTGCCAGCAGTTTATCCGGGGGGACCTCCTACAATGAGCAGTTCTTC.

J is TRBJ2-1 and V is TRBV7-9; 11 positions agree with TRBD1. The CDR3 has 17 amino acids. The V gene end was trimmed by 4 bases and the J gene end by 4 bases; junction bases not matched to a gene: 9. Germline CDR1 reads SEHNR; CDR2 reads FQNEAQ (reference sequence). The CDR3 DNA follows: TGTGCCAGCAGCTCAGGACAGGGGGCTTTGGCTTACAATGAGCAGTTCTTC. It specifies CASSSGQGALAYNEQFF.

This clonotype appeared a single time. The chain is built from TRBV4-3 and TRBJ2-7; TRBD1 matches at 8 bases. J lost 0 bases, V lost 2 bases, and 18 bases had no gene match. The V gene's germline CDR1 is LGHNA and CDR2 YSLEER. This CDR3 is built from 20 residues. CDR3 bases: TGCGCCAGCAGCCAACATGTGTTGGCCGAGGACAGGGTGGGCTCCTACGAGCAGTACTTC. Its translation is CASSQHVLAEDRVGSYEQYF.

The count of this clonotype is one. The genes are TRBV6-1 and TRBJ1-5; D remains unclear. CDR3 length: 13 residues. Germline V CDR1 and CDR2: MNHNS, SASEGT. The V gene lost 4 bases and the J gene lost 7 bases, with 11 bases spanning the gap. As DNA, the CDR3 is TGTGCCAGCAGTGGAGACGGGTTCCAGCCCCAGCATTTT. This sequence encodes CASSGDGFQPQHF.

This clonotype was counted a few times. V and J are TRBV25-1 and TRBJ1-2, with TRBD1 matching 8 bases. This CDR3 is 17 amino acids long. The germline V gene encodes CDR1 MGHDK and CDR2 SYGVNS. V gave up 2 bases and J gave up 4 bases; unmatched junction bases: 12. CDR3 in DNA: TGTGCCAGCAGTGAAACCCCTGGACAGGGAAGTAGCTATGGCTACACCTTC. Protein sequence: CASSETPGQGSSYGYTF.

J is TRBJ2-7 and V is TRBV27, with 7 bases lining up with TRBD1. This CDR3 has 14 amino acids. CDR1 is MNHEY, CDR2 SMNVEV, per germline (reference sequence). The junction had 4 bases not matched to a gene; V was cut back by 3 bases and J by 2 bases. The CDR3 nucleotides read TGTGCCAGCAGTTTCAACAGGGGAGCCTACGAGCAGTACTTC. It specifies CASSFNRGAYEQYF.

Here the CDR3 DNA reads TGTGCCAGCAATTTTGCGGGAACAAGCCAAGAGACCCAGTACTTC. Translated: CASNFAGTSQETQYF. J is TRBJ2-5 and V is TRBV6-5; D is perhaps TRBD2 (6 bases). Trimming cost V 7 bases and J 1 base, with 16 bases left between them. Looked up from germline, CDR1 is MNHEY and CDR2 is SVGAGI. This CDR3 region has 15 residues.

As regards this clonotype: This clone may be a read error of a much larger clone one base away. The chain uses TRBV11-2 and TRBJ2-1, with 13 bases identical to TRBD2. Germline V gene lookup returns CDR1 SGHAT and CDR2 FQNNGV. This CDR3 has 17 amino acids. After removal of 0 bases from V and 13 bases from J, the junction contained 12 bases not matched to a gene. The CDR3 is CASSLDALAGGQETQFF. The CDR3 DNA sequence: TGTGCCAGCAGCTTAGATGCACTAGCGGGGGGGCAGGAGACCCAGTTCTTC.

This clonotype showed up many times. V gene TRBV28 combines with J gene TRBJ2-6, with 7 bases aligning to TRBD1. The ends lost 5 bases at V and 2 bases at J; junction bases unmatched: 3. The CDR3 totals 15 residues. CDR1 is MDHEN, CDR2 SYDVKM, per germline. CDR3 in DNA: TGTGCCAGCAGTCCGACAGGGACTGGGGCCAACGTCCTGACTTTC. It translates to CASSPTGTGANVLTF.

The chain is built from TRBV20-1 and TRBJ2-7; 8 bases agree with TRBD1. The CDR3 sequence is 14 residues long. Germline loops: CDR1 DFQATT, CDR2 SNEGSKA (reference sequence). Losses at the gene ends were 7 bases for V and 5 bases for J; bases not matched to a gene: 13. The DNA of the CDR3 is TGCAGTGTCCCGCGGGGCAGGGGGCTCCACGAGCAGTACTTC. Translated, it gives CSVPRGRGLHEQYF.

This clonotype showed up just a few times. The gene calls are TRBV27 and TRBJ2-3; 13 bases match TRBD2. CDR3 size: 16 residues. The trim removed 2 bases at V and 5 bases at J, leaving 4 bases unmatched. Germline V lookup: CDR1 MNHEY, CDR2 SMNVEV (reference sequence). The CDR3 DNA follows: TGTGCCAGCAGTTTAACTAGCGGGGGGGGGAGAGATACGCAGTATTTT. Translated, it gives CASSLTSGGGRDTQYF.